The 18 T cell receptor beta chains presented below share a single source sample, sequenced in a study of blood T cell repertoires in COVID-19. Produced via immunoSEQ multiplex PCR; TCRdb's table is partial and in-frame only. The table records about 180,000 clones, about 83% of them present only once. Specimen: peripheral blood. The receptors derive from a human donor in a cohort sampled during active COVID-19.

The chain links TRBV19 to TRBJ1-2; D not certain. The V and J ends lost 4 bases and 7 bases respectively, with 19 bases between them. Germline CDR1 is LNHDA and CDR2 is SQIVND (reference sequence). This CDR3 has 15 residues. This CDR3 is CASSTRPGSQSGYTF. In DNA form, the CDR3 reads TGTGCCAGTAGTACCCGACCGGGATCGCAGAGTGGCTACACCTTC.

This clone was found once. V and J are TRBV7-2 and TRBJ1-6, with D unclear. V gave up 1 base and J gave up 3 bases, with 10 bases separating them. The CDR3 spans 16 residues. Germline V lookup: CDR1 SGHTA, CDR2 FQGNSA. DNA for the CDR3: TGTGCCAGCAGCTTAGGAGCCCAAGTCTATAATTCACCCCTCCACTTT. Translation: CASSLGAQVYNSPLHF.

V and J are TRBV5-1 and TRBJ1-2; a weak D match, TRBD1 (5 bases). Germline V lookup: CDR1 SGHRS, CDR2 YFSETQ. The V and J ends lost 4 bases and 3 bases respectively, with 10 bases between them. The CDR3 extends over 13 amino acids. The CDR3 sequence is CASSVGVDYGYTF. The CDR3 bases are TGCGCCAGCAGCGTAGGGGTTGACTATGGCTACACCTTC.

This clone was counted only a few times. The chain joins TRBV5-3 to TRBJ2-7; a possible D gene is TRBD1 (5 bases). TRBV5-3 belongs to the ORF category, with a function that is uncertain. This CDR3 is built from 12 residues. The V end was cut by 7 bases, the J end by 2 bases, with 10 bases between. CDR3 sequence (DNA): TGTGCCAGAGCCCAGGGCGCCTACGAGCAGTACTTC. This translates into CARAQGAYEQYF.

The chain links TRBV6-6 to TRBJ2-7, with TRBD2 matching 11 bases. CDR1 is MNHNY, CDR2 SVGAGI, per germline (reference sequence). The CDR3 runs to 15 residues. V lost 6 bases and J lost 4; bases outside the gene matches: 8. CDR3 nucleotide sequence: TGTGCCAGCAGGCGCTCCGGGACTAGCGGTTACGAGCAGTACTTC. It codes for CASRRSGTSGYEQYF.

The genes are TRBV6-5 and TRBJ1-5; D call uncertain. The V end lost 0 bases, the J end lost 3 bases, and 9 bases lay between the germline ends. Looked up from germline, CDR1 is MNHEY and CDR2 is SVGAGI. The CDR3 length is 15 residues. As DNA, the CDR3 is TGTGCCAGCAGTTACTCGGCTTCCCTCAATCAGCCCCAGCATTTT. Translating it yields CASSYSASLNQPQHF.

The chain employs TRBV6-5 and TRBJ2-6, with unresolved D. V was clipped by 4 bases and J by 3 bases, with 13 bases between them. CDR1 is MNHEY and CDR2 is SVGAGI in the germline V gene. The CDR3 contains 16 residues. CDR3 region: CASSSAVGGGANVLTF. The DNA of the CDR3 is TGTGCCAGCAGTTCCGCCGTCGGCGGTGGGGCCAACGTCCTGACTTTC.

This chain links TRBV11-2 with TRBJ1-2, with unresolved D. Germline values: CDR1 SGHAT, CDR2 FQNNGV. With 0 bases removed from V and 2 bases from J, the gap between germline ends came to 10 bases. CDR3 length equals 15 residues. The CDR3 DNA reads TGTGCCAGCAGCTTAGATCGCGGTGGCAACTATGGCTACACCTTC. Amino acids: CASSLDRGGNYGYTF.

CDR3 sequence (DNA): TGTGCCAGCAGCGTTACCCCGAGACGGGACTACGAGCAGTACTTC. Its translation: CASSVTPRRDYEQYF. The genes are TRBV9 and TRBJ2-7, with D possibly TRBD2 on 5 matching bases. The germline V and J ends were trimmed by 2 bases and 3 bases, with 15 bases remaining between them. Germline loops: CDR1 SGDLS, CDR2 YYNGEE. The CDR3 runs 15 residues. Supplemented by reference TRBV9 and TRBJ2-7, the full variable domain reads DSGVTQTPKHLITATGQRVTLRCSPRSGDLSVYWYQQSLDQGLQFLIQYYNGEERAKGNILERFSAQQFPDLHSELNLSSLELGDSALYFCASSVTPRRDYEQYFGPGTRLTVT.

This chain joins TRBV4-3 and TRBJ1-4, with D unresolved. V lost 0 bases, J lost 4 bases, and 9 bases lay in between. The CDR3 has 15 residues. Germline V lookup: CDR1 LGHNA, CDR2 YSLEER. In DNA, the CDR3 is TGCGCCAGCAGCCAAGATTGGCAGGTTAATGAAAAACTGTTTTTT. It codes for CASSQDWQVNEKLFF.

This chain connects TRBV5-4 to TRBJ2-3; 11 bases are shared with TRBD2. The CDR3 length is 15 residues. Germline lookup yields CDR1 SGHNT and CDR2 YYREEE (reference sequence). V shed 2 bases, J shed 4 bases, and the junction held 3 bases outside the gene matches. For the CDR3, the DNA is TGTGCCAGCAGCTTAGGGACTAGCGGTCCAGATACGCAGTATTTT. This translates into CASSLGTSGPDTQYF.

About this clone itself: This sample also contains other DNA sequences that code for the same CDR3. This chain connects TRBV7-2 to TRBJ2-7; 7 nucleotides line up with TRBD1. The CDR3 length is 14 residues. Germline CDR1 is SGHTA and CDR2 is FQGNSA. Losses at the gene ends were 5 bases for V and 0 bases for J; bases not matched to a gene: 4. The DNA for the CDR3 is TGTGCCAGCAGCACGCGACAGGGCTCCTACGAGCAGTACTTC. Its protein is CASSTRQGSYEQYF.

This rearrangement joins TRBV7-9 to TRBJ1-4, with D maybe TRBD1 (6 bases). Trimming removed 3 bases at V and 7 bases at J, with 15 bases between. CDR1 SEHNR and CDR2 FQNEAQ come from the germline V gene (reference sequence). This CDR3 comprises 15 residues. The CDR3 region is CASSFATGSFEKLFF. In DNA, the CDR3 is TGTGCCAGCAGCTTCGCTACAGGGTCTTTTGAAAAACTGTTTTTT.

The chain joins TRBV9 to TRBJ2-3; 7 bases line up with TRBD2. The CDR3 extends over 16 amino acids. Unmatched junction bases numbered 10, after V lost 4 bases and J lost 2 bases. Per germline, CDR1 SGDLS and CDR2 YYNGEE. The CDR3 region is CASSPRGSGYTDTQYF. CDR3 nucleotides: TGTGCCAGCAGCCCCCGCGGTAGCGGGTACACAGATACGCAGTATTTT. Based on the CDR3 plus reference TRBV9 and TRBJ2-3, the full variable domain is DSGVTQTPKHLITATGQRVTLRCSPRSGDLSVYWYQQSLDQGLQFLIQYYNGEERAKGNILERFSAQQFPDLHSELNLSSLELGDSALYFCASSPRGSGYTDTQYFGPGTRLTVL.

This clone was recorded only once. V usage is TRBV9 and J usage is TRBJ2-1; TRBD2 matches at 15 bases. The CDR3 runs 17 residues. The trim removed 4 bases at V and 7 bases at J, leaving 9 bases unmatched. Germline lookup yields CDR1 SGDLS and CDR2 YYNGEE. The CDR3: CASSLWTSGREGNEQFF. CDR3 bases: TGTGCCAGCAGCCTATGGACTAGCGGGAGGGAAGGGAATGAGCAGTTCTTC.

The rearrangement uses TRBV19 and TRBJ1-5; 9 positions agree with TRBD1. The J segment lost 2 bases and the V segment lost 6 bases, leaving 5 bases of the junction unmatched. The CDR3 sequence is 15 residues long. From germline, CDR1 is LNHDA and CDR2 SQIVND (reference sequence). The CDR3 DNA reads TGTGCCAGTAGAAGACAGGGGGAGGGCAATCAGCCCCAGCATTTT. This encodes CASRRQGEGNQPQHF.

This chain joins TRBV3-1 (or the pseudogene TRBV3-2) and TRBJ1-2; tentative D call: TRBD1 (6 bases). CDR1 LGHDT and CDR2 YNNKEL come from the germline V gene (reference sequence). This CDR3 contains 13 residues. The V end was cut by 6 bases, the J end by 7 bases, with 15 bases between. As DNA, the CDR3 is TGTGCCAGCAGAGATACAGGGCCGGGTGGCTACACCTTC. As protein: CASRDTGPGGYTF.

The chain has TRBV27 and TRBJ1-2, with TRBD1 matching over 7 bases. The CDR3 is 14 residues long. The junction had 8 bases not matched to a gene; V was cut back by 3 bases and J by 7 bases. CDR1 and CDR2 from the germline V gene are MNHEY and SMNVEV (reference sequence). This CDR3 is CASSLTGIRSGYTF. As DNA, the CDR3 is TGTGCCAGCAGTTTGACAGGGATCAGGAGTGGCTACACCTTC.